A single sample is the source of the 16 T cell receptor beta chains below, sequenced in a study of CD8 T cells in Susac syndrome. Random hexamers were used to reverse transcribe an amount of roughly 0.5 to 1 ug RNA. TCRdb re-derived calls from the immunoSEQ multiplex PCR reads in MiXCR, one entry per CDR3 protein. The sample contains 120,000 to 150,000 distinct CDR3 sequences, less than 95% of which appear only once. The sequencing sample was made of CD4+ T cells from PBMCs. These receptors all come from a human donor in good health.

This clonotype was seen just once. This chain connects TRBV20-1 to TRBJ2-1, with 8 bases fitting TRBD2. Germline CDR1 and CDR2: DFQATT and SNEGSKA (reference sequence). The CDR3 totals 14 residues. V gave up 3 bases and J gave up 10 bases; unmatched junction bases: 11. The CDR3 region has the DNA TGCAGTGCTAGTTTTAGCGGGATGGTCCACGAGCAGTTCTTC. This translates into CSASFSGMVHEQFF.

V and J are TRBV7-9 and TRBJ2-5; D possibly corresponds to TRBD2 (6 bases). Looked up from germline, CDR1 is SEHNR and CDR2 is FQNEAQ (reference sequence). The V end was cut by 5 bases, the J end by 7 bases, with 23 bases between. The CDR3 is 16 amino acids. CDR3 coding DNA: TGTGCCAGCAGCACCCGGGGGAGCCAGGCGGTCCGGACCCAGTACTTC. Residues: CASSTRGSQAVRTQYF.

The chain is built from TRBV25-1 and TRBJ2-7, with TRBD2 as a possible D gene (6 bases). The CDR3 extends over 13 amino acids. CDR1 and CDR2 (germline): MGHDK, SYGVNS. V lost 1 base and J lost 6, with 10 bases in between. The CDR3 is CASSEWGVLEQYF. For the CDR3, the DNA is TGTGCCAGCAGTGAATGGGGGGTGCTCGAGCAGTACTTC.

V usage is TRBV20-1 and J usage is TRBJ2-7; 10 bases are shared with TRBD2. The V segment lost 5 bases and the J segment 2 bases; nucleotides outside the gene matches: 6. Germline V gene sequence: CDR1 DFQATT, CDR2 SNEGSKA (reference sequence). The CDR3 length is 14 residues. The CDR3 DNA follows: TGCAGTGCTGGGAAGCGGGAGGGCCCCTACGAGCAGTACTTC. This codes for CSAGKREGPYEQYF.

The chain combines TRBV7-9 with TRBJ1-1; D might be TRBD1 (5 bases). In germline, CDR1 is SEHNR, CDR2 FQNEAQ (reference sequence). The V gene lost 4 bases and the J gene lost 3 bases, with 15 bases spanning the gap. This CDR3 is 15 amino acids long. CDR3 loop: CASSSARTLYTEAFF. The CDR3 nucleotides read TGTGCCAGCAGCTCTGCGCGGACACTTTACACTGAAGCTTTCTTT. The full variable domain, in which reference TRBV7-9 and TRBJ1-1 provide the parts outside the CDR3, is DTGVSQNPRHKITKRGQNVTFRCDPISEHNRLYWYRQTLGQGPEFLTYFQNEAQLEKSRLLSDRFSAERPKGSFSTLEIQRTEQGDSAMYLCASSSARTLYTEAFFGQGTRLTVV.

This chain joins TRBV12-3 or TRBV12-4 and TRBJ2-7, with D perhaps matching TRBD2 (5 bases). CDR3 length equals 13 residues. Trimming took 2 bases from V and 6 from J, leaving 11 bases between them. CDR3 bases: TGTGCCAGCAGTTTAAAGGGCCGGGGCGAGCAGTACTTC. Protein sequence: CASSLKGRGEQYF.

V and J are TRBV5-6 and TRBJ2-1; TRBD2 aligns across 14 bases. Unmatched junction bases numbered 4, after V lost 0 bases and J lost 8 bases. This CDR3 is built from 16 residues. CDR1 and CDR2 (germline): SGHDT, YYEEEE. The CDR3 bases are TGTGCCAGCAGCTTGGAGCGACTAGCGGGAGGGTATGAGCAGTTCTTC. Its translation: CASSLERLAGGYEQFF.

CDR3 nucleotides: TGTGCCAGCAGCATCCACACCCAAGAGACCCAGTACTTC. It yields the protein CASSIHTQETQYF. The V gene is TRBV2, the J gene TRBJ2-5, with no clear D. V was trimmed by 6 bases and J by 1 base, leaving 9 bases between them. This CDR3 contains 13 residues. Germline loops: CDR1 SNHLY, CDR2 FYNNEI.

The chain is built from TRBV12-3 or TRBV12-4 and TRBJ1-1; D is possibly TRBD1 (6 bases). This CDR3 comprises 14 residues. The V end lost 5 bases, the J end lost 2 bases, and 12 bases lay between the germline ends. The CDR3 bases are TGTGCCAGCAGTGGACAGCACTTTAACACTGAAGCTTTCTTT. Translation: CASSGQHFNTEAFF.

This chain connects TRBV28 to TRBJ1-5; TRBD1 is a possible D gene (5 bases). The ends were cut back, 5 bases at V and 6 bases at J, with 20 bases in the middle. CDR1 and CDR2 from the germline V gene are MDHEN and SYDVKM. The CDR3 length is 16 residues. CDR3 DNA: TGTGCCAGCAGTCCCGTAGAGGCAGGGTTTGTTCAGCCCCAGCATTTT. This gives the protein CASSPVEAGFVQPQHF.

V usage is TRBV7-9 and J usage is TRBJ2-7, with 7 bases identical to TRBD1. J was trimmed by 5 bases and V by 3 bases; bases with no gene match: 7. Germline-derived CDR1 and CDR2 are SEHNR and FQNEAQ (reference sequence). The CDR3 spans 14 residues. CDR3 nucleotide sequence: TGTGCCAGCAGCTTGGCCGAGACAGGGAACGAGCAGTACTTC. Protein: CASSLAETGNEQYF.

J is TRBJ1-2 and V is TRBV12-3 or TRBV12-4; D gene uncertain. The CDR3 totals 15 residues. V lost 6 bases to trimming and J lost 1 base, with 15 bases between them. The CDR3 sequence is CASSPTRGNNYGYTF. CDR3 nucleotide sequence: TGTGCCAGCAGCCCTACGCGAGGGAATAACTATGGCTACACCTTC.

J is TRBJ2-5 and V is TRBV24-1; D might be TRBD1 (5 bases). This CDR3 spans 14 amino acids. Germline CDR1 reads KGHDR; CDR2 reads SFDVKD. Trimming removed 4 bases at V and 2 bases at J, with 10 bases between. The DNA for the CDR3 is TGTGCCACCAGTGACCCAGGGCCTCAAGAGACCCAGTACTTC. Amino acids: CATSDPGPQETQYF.

The rearrangement uses TRBV11-2 and TRBJ1-2; D remains ambiguous. The CDR3 extends over 15 amino acids. Germline loops: CDR1 SGHAT, CDR2 FQNNGV. With 0 bases removed from V and 3 bases from J, the gap between germline ends came to 11 bases. The CDR3 reads CASSLDSFEDYGYTF. CDR3 bases: TGTGCCAGCAGCTTAGATTCTTTTGAGGACTATGGCTACACCTTC.

The rearrangement uses TRBV4-2 and TRBJ2-1; TRBD2 matches 12 bases. The V gene end was trimmed by 4 bases and the J gene end by 8 bases; junction bases not matched to a gene: 6. The CDR3 runs to 15 residues. Germline CDR1 LGHNA, CDR2 YNFKEQ. The CDR3 DNA reads as TGTGCCAGCAGCCGAGGACTAGCGGGAACCCATGAGCAGTTCTTC. Translated, it gives CASSRGLAGTHEQFF.

The chain uses TRBV3-1 and TRBJ1-3, with D uncertain. Germline V gene data show CDR1 as LGHDT and CDR2 as YNNKEL (reference sequence). V lost 0 bases to trimming and J lost 8 bases, with 5 bases between them. This CDR3 has 12 amino acids. CDR3 sequence: CASSQDTDTIYF. In nucleotides, the CDR3 is TGTGCCAGCAGCCAAGATACGGACACCATATATTTT.